What follows are 2 T cell receptor beta chains derived from one specimen sequenced in a study of T cells and Merkel cell carcinoma outcomes. Using immunoSEQ multiplex PCR, the repertoire was profiled, and TCRdb retains in-frame clones only, with some absent. Here the sample spans approximately 10,000 clones, around 95% being singletons. The sample taken for sequencing was tumor tissue from Merkel cell carcinoma. These receptors originate from a human donor with Merkel cell carcinoma.

The V call is TRBV28, the J call TRBJ1-2; 7 bases align to TRBD1. This CDR3 has 15 amino acids. V lost 5 bases and J lost 4; bases outside the gene matches: 10. Germline loops: CDR1 MDHEN, CDR2 SYDVKM. CDR3 protein: CASSLRQGRSYGYTF. The CDR3 bases are TGTGCCAGCAGTCTGCGACAGGGTCGGAGCTATGGCTACACCTTC.

The chain couples TRBV6-5 to TRBJ1-1; no definite D call. CDR3 length: 12 amino acids. The germline gives CDR1 MNHEY, CDR2 SVGAGI. Trimming left V 11 bases short and J 1 base short, with 11 bases between. CDR3 sequence: CAVGSGNTEAFF. As DNA, the CDR3 is TGTGCCGTAGGGTCGGGGAACACTGAAGCTTTCTTT.